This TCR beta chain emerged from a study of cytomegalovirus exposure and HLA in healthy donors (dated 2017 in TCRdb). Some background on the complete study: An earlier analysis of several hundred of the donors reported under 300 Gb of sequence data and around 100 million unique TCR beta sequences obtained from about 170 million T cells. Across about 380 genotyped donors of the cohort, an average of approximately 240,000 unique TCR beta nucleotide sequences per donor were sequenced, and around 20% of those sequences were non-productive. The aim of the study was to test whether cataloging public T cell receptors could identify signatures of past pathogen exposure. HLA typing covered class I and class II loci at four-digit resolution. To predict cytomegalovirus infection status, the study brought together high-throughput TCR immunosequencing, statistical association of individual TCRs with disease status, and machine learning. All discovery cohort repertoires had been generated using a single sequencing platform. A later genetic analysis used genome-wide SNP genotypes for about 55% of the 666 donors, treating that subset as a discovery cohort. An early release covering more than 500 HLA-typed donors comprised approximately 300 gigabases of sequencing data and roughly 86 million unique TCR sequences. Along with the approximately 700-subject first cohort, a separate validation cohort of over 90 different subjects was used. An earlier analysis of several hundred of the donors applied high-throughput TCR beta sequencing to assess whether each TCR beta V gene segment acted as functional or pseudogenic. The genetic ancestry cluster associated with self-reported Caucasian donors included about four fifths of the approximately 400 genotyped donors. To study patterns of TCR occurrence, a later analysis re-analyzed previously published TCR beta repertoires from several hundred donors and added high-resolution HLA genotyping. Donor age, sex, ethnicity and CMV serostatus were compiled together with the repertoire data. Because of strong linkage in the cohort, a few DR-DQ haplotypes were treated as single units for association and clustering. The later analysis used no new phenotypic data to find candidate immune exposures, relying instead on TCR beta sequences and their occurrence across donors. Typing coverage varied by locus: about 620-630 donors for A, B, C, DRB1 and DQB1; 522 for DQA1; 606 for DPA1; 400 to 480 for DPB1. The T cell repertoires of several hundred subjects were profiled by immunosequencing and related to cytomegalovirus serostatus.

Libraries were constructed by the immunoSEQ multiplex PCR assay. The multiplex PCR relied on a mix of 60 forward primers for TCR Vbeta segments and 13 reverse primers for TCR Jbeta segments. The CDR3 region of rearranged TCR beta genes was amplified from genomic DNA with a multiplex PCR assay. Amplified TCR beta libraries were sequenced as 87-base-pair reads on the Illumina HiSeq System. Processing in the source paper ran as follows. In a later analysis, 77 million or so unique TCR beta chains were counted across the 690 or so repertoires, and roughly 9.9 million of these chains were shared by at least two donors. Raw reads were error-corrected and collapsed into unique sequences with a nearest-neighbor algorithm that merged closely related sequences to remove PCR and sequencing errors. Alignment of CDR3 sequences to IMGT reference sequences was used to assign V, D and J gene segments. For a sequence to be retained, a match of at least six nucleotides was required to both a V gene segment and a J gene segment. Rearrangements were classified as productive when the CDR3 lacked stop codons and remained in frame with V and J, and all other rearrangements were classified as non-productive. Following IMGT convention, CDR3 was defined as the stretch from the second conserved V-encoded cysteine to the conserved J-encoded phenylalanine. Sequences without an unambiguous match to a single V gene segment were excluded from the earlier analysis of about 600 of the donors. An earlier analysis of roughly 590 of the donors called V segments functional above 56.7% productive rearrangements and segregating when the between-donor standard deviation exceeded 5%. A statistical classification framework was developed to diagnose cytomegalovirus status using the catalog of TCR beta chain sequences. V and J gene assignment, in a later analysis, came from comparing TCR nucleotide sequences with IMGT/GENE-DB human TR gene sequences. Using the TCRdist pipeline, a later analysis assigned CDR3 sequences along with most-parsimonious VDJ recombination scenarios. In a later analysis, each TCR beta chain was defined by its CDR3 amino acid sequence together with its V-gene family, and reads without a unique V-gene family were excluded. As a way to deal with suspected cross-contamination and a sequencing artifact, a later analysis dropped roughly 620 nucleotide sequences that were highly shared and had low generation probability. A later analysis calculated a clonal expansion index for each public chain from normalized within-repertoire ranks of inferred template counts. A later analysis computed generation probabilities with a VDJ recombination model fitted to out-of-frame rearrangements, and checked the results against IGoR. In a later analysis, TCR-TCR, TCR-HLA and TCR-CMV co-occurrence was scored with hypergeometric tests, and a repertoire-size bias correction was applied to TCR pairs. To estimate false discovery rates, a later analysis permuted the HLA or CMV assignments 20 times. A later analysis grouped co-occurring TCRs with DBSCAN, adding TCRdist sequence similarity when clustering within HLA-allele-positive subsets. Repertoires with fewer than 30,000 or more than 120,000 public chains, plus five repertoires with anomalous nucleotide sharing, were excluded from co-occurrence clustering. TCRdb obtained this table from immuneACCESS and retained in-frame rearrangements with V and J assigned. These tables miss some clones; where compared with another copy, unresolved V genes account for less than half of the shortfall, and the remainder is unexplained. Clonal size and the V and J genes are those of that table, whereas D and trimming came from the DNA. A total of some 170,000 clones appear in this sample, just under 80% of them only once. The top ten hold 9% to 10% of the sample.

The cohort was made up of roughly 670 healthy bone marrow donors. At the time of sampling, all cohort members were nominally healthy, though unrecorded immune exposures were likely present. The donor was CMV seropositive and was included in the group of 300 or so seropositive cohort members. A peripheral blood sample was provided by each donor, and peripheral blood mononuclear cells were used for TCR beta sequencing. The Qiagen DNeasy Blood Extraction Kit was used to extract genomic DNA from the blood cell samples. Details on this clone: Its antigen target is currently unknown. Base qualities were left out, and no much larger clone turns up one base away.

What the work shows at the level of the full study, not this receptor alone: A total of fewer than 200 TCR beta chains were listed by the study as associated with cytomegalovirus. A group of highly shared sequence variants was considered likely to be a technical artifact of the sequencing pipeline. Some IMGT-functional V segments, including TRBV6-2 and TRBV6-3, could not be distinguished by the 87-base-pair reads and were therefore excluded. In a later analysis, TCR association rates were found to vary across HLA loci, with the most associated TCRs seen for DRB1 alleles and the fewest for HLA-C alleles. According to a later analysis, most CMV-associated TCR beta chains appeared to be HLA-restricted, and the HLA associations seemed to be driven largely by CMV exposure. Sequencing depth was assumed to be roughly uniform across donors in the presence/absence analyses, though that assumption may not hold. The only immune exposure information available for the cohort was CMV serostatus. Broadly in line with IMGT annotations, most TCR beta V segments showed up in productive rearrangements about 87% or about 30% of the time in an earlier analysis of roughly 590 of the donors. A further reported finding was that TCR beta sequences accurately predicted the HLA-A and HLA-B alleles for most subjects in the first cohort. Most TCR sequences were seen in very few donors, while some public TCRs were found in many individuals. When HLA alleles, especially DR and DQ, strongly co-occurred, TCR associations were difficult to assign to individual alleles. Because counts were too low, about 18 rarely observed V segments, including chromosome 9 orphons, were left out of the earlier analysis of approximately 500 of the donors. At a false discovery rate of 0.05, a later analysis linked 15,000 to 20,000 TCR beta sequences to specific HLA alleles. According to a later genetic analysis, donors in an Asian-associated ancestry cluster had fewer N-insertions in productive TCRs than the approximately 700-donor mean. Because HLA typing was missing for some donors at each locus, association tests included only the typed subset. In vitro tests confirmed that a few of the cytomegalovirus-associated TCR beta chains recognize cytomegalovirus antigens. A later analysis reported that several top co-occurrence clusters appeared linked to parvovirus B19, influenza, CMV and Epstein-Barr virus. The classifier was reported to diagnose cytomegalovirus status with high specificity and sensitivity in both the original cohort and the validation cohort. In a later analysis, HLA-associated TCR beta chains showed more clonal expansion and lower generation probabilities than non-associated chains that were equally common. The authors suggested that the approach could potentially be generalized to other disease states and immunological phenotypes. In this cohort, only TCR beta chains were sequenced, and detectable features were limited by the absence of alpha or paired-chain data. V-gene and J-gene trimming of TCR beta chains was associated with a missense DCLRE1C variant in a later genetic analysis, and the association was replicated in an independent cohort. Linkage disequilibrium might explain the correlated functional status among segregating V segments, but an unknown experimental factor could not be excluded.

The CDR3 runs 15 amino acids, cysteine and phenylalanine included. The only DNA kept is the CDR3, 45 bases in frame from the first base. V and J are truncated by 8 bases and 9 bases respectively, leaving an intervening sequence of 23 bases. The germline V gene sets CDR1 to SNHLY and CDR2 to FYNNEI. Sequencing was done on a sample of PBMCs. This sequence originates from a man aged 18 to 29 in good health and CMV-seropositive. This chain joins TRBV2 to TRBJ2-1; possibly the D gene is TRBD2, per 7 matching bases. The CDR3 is CASVQGLVGGLEQFF. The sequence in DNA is TGTGCCAGCGTCCAAGGACTAGTGGGGGGGCTTGAGCAGTTCTTC.